This TCR beta chain was captured by sequencing in a study of T cell changes during pregnancy in multiple sclerosis. The data were produced by immunoSEQ multiplex PCR, yet TCRdb's version contains in-frame clones alone and is incomplete. The table shows about 120,000 clones, with 90% to 95% occurring only once. The trim removed 3 bases at V and 5 bases at J, leaving 6 bases unmatched. Germline V gene sequence: CDR1 SGHKS, CDR2 YYEKEE (reference sequence). This CDR3 comprises 15 residues. The sequencing used peripheral blood, collected before pregnancy. This chain uses TRBV5-5 with TRBJ2-5, with TRBD2 matching 11 bases. This sequence was found in a female donor with multiple sclerosis, enrolled in a pregnancy study. The CDR3 spells CASSYHSGGAETQYF. DNA of the CDR3: TGTGCCAGCAGCTACCATAGCGGGGGGGCGGAGACCCAGTACTTC.